The present TCR beta chain was sequenced within a study of blood T cell repertoires in COVID-19. Only in-frame clones appear in the TCRdb table, and some are missing; sequencing was by immunoSEQ multiplex PCR. The table includes approximately 90,000 clones, about 80% detected once. This TCR was recovered from an elderly woman with acute or convalescent COVID-19. Sequenced sample: peripheral blood.

The CDR3 region is CASSLRRGGGETQYF. CDR3 DNA sequence: TGCGCCAGCAGCCTCCGGCGAGGGGGCGGCGAGACCCAGTACTTC. This chain joins TRBV4-1 and TRBJ2-5, with 7 bases fitting TRBD1. The CDR3 spans 15 residues. V lost 4 bases and J lost 5; bases outside the gene matches: 10. Germline V gene sequence: CDR1 MGHRA, CDR2 YSYEKL.